Listed here are 21 T cell receptor beta chains from one sample, sequenced in a study of blood T cells in healthy people across ages. A sample-barcoded 5' primer and a J-beta primer mix were used in a second PCR of about 7 to 11 cycles. TCRdb reprocessed the 5' RACE reads with MiXCR, giving one entry per CDR3 protein. The profile shows 1.5 million to 2 million distinct CDR3 sequences, 49% of them singletons. The specimen sequenced was blood. The receptor source for this set is a middle-aged woman in good health.

This clonotype has a handful of counts. The chain links TRBV12-3 or TRBV12-4 to TRBJ2-7; 13 nucleotides align to TRBD2. This CDR3 is 15 amino acids long. V trimming: 6 bases; J trimming: 5 bases; junction bases outside the gene matches: 7. CDR3: CASSPTSGGVNEQYF. The DNA of the CDR3 is TGTGCCAGCAGCCCCACTAGCGGGGGGGTAAACGAGCAGTACTTC.

This clonotype was seen more than once but under ten times. V is TRBV10-3 and J is TRBJ2-3; tentative D call: TRBD2 (6 bases). The germline gives CDR1 ENHRY, CDR2 SYGVKD. This CDR3 spans 18 amino acids. Trimming shortened V by 6 bases and J by 4 bases, and 26 bases separated the two germline ends. CDR3 region: CAISFERRASVSSDTQYF. In nucleotides, the CDR3 is TGTGCCATCAGCTTCGAGAGGAGGGCTAGTGTAAGTTCAGATACGCAGTATTTT.

This clonotype was counted between two and nine times. This sequence joins TRBV6-2 or TRBV6-3 and TRBJ2-7, with D possibly TRBD1 on 6 matching bases. V gave up 8 bases and J gave up 4 bases, with 9 bases separating them. The germline V gene encodes CDR1 MNHEY and CDR2 SVGEGT. The CDR3 loop spans 11 amino acids. CDR3 sequence reads: CASQQGYEQYF. For the CDR3, the DNA is TGTGCCAGCCAACAGGGTTACGAGCAGTACTTC.

The rearrangement uses TRBV27 and TRBJ2-2, with 8 positions matching TRBD1. The CDR3 is made up of 13 amino acids. In germline, CDR1 is MNHEY, CDR2 SMNVEV (reference sequence). Losses at the gene ends were 7 bases for V and 4 bases for J; bases not matched to a gene: 2. This CDR3 is CASKDRVTGELFF. The CDR3 DNA follows: TGTGCCAGCAAGGACAGGGTCACCGGGGAGCTGTTTTTT.

The chain joins TRBV5-6 to TRBJ1-2; D is ambiguous. V lost 4 bases to trimming and J lost 0 bases, with 13 bases between them. CDR1 is SGHDT and CDR2 is YYEEEE in the germline V gene. This CDR3 region has 15 residues. Here the CDR3 DNA reads TGTGCCAGCAGCCCAACCACGGGAGCTAACTATGGCTACACCTTC. Protein sequence: CASSPTTGANYGYTF.

The V and J genes are TRBV20-1 and TRBJ1-2, with a possible D match to TRBD1 (6 bases). Trimming cost V 8 bases and J 0 bases, with 10 bases left between them. Per the germline V gene, CDR1 is DFQATT and CDR2 is SNEGSKA (reference sequence). This CDR3 has 12 residues. DNA of the CDR3: TGCAGTCCTCACAGGGCTAACTATGGCTACACCTTC. It encodes CSPHRANYGYTF.

This chain connects TRBV4-3 to TRBJ2-5; 8 nucleotides align to TRBD2. The length of the CDR3 is 16 residues. The V gene's germline CDR1 is LGHNA and CDR2 YSLEER. With 3 bases clipped from V and 11 bases from J, the junction kept 17 bases outside the gene matches. CDR3 amino acids: CASSHPSGGIDNEQYF. As DNA, the CDR3 is TGCGCCAGCAGCCATCCTTCGGGGGGGATCGACAATGAGCAGTACTTC.

The chain joins TRBV6-6 to TRBJ1-2; 7 nucleotides match TRBD1. The CDR3 is 13 amino acids. Losses at the gene ends were 6 bases for V and 5 bases for J; bases not matched to a gene: 6. Germline CDR1 is MNHNY and CDR2 is SVGAGI (reference sequence). The CDR3 DNA reads TGTGCCAGCAGCCAGACAGGGAGGTATGGCTACACCTTC. It codes for CASSQTGRYGYTF.

This chain links TRBV5-1 with TRBJ2-1; D remains unclear. V lost 0 bases to trimming and J lost 4 bases, with 5 bases between them. CDR1 is SGHRS, CDR2 YFSETQ, per germline. This CDR3 contains 13 residues. The CDR3 bases are TGCGCCAGCAGCTTGGTTGAATACAATGAGCAGTTCTTC. Encoded protein: CASSLVEYNEQFF. The full variable domain, its missing parts supplied by reference TRBV5-1 and TRBJ2-1, is KAGVTQTPRYLIKTRGQQVTLSCSPISGHRSVSWYQQTPGQGLQFLFEYFSETQRNKGNFPGRFSGRQFSNSRSEMNVSTLELGDSALYLCASSLVEYNEQFFGPGTRLTVL.

For this clonotype: The germline gene is not matched at one end of the junction; a read error may be the cause. The gene calls are TRBV5-1 and TRBJ2-1; possibly TRBD1 for D (5 bases). Germline V gene sequence: CDR1 SGHRS, CDR2 YFSETQ. There are 14 residues in the CDR3. The CDR3 sequence is CVSSFGQPFNEQFF. CDR3 in DNA: TGCGTCAGCAGCTTCGGACAACCTTTCAATGAGCAGTTCTTC.

This chain uses TRBV6-6 with TRBJ2-3; 7 bases fit TRBD2. This CDR3 comprises 17 residues. The germline V gene encodes CDR1 MNHNY and CDR2 SVGAGI (reference sequence). Trimming removed 2 bases from V and 2 bases from J; junction bases left unmatched: 10. CDR3 in amino acids: CASSYPTARGVTDTQYF. Here the CDR3 DNA reads TGTGCCAGCAGTTACCCAACGGCCCGGGGGGTCACAGATACGCAGTATTTT.

The chain couples TRBV2 to TRBJ2-3; 11 bases are a match to TRBD2. J lost 4 bases, V lost 4 bases, and 4 bases had no gene match. This CDR3 is built from 15 residues. CDR1 and CDR2 from the germline V gene are SNHLY and FYNNEI. The CDR3, as DNA: TGTGCCAGCAGTGGGGGACTAGCGGAGTCAGATACGCAGTATTTT. Amino acids: CASSGGLAESDTQYF.

This chain links TRBV5-1 with TRBJ1-2, with D uncertain. Looked up from germline, CDR1 is SGHRS and CDR2 is YFSETQ. V lost 0 bases and J 7 bases, leaving 7 bases between the germline ends. The CDR3 contains 12 residues. The CDR3 loop is CASSLDPSGYTF. The CDR3 DNA reads as TGCGCCAGCAGCTTGGATCCGAGTGGCTACACCTTC. Filled out from reference TRBV5-1 and TRBJ1-2, the complete variable domain reads KAGVTQTPRYLIKTRGQQVTLSCSPISGHRSVSWYQQTPGQGLQFLFEYFSETQRNKGNFPGRFSGRQFSNSRSEMNVSTLELGDSALYLCASSLDPSGYTFGSGTRLTVV.

This clonotype was observed a handful of times. The rearrangement joins TRBV11-2 to TRBJ2-1; 10 nucleotides match TRBD2. The V and J ends lost 1 base and 9 bases, in that order; junction bases with no gene match: 9. Germline V gene data show CDR1 as SGHAT and CDR2 as FQNNGV. CDR3 length: 16 amino acids. The CDR3 is CASSLAGQRGGGEQFF. DNA for the CDR3: TGTGCCAGCAGCTTAGCGGGGCAGCGGGGGGGAGGTGAGCAGTTCTTC.

This clonotype appeared a few times. This rearrangement joins TRBV20-1 to TRBJ1-2; maybe TRBD1 (6 bases). The CDR3 sequence is 15 residues long. In germline, CDR1 is DFQATT, CDR2 SNEGSKA (reference sequence). V was shortened by 0 bases and J by 8 bases, with 19 bases between the two germline ends. The CDR3 DNA reads TGCAGTGCTAGAGAGGCTGCTGGGGGCGCGGGGGGCTACACCTTC. It is translated as CSAREAAGGAGGYTF.

A word on this clonotype: A much larger clone lies a single base off, so this may be a read error. This CDR3 is CASSLGDGYKQYF. Here the CDR3 DNA reads TGTGCCAGCAGCTTAGGGGACGGCTACAAGCAGTACTTC. V and J are TRBV7-9 and TRBJ2-7, with D perhaps being TRBD1 or TRBD2 (5 bases each). Germline V gene data show CDR1 as SEHNR and CDR2 as FQNEAQ (reference sequence). The CDR3 has 13 residues. The full variable domain, with the rest looked up from reference TRBV7-9 and TRBJ2-7, is DTGVSQNPRHKITKRGQNVTFRCDPISEHNRLYWYRQTLGQGPEFLTYFQNEAQLEKSRLLSDRFSAERPKGSFSTLEIQRTEQGDSAMYLCASSLGDGYKQYFGPGTRLTVT.

This rearrangement joins TRBV29-1 to TRBJ1-4; possible D gene TRBD1, 6 bases. Germline lookup yields CDR1 SQVTM and CDR2 ANQGSEA. The germline V and J ends were trimmed by 7 bases and 6 bases, with 12 bases remaining between them. CDR3 length equals 12 residues. In DNA form, the CDR3 reads TGCAGCGCCAGGGGTAGTGATGAAAAACTGTTTTTT. Translating it yields CSARGSDEKLFF.

The chain recombines TRBV27 with TRBJ2-1, with TRBD1 as a possible D gene (6 bases). Trimming stripped 5 bases from V and 7 bases from J, with 18 bases between. This CDR3 contains 15 residues. Germline V gene lookup returns CDR1 MNHEY and CDR2 SMNVEV (reference sequence). CDR3 in amino acids: CASSHDRTLQNEQFF. Written as DNA, the CDR3 is TGTGCCAGCAGTCATGACAGGACGTTACAGAATGAGCAGTTCTTC.

The rearrangement joins TRBV19 to TRBJ2-4; a weak D match, TRBD2 (5 bases). V lost 3 bases and J lost 5, with 17 bases in between. Germline V lookup: CDR1 LNHDA, CDR2 SQIVND (reference sequence). This CDR3 spans 16 amino acids. CDR3 bases: TGTGCCAGTAGTATTAAGTCTGCGGGTCCCCAAAACATTCAGTACTTC. This sequence encodes CASSIKSAGPQNIQYF. Full variable domain (rest looked up from reference TRBV19 and TRBJ2-4): DGGITQSPKYLFRKEGQNVTLSCEQNLNHDAMYWYRQDPGQGLRLIYYSQIVNDFQKGDIAEGYSVSREKKESFPLTVTSAQKNPTAFYLCASSIKSAGPQNIQYFGAGTRLSVL.

The chain couples TRBV7-2 to TRBJ1-2; TRBD1 might be the D (6 bases). The length of the CDR3 is 12 residues. Germline V gene lookup returns CDR1 SGHTA and CDR2 FQGNSA. The V end was cut by 5 bases, the J end by 7 bases, with 11 bases between. The CDR3 bases are TGTGCCAGCAGCGCAGGGGTGGGTGGCTACACCTTC. Its protein is CASSAGVGGYTF.

The J gene is TRBJ2-1, the V gene TRBV27; the D gene is possibly TRBD2 (6 bases). The CDR3 contains 16 residues. The germline V gene has CDR1 MNHEY and CDR2 SMNVEV (reference sequence). V was pared by 5 bases and J by 6 bases, with 20 bases between. The CDR3 DNA sequence: TGTGCCAGCAGTGATCTATGGGTAGCGGTAAGCAATGAGCAGTTCTTC. This gives the protein CASSDLWVAVSNEQFF.